The 27 T cell receptor beta chains reported below all come from one sample, sequenced in a study of cytomegalovirus exposure and HLA in healthy donors. Use of 60 Vbeta and 13 Jbeta primers characterized the PCR. Repertoires were generated with immunoSEQ multiplex PCR, while TCRdb's copy carries only in-frame clones and drops some. Here the sample spans about 110,000 clones, 60% to 80% being singletons. Sequencing was performed on PBMCs. The receptor set was obtained from a man in his fifties in good health and CMV-seropositive.

The chain employs TRBV6-5 and TRBJ1-4; D might be TRBD1 (5 bases). The germline gives CDR1 MNHEY, CDR2 SVGAGI. The CDR3 totals 15 residues. Deletions cut 3 bases from V and 8 bases from J, with 16 bases between. The CDR3 sequence: CASSYRPLQGEKLFF. The CDR3 DNA sequence: TGTGCCAGCAGTTATCGGCCCCTCCAGGGCGAAAAACTGTTTTTT.

This rearrangement joins TRBV7-3 to TRBJ1-3; D gene unclear. Germline values: CDR1 SGHTA, CDR2 FQGTGA. With 5 bases removed from V and 0 bases from J, the gap between germline ends came to 11 bases. The CDR3 loop spans 15 amino acids. In DNA, the CDR3 is TGTGCCAGCAGCCCTGGTAGCCGCTCTGGAAACACCATATATTTT. Translated, it gives CASSPGSRSGNTIYF.

The chain employs TRBV5-1 and TRBJ1-4; 10 bases line up with TRBD1. The CDR3 totals 15 residues. J lost 10 bases, V lost 3 bases, and 9 bases had no gene match. CDR1 and CDR2 (germline): SGHRS, YFSETQ. Written as DNA, the CDR3 is TGCGCCAGCAGCTCCGGGACAGGGGAGCGGGGAAAACTGTTTTTT. The encoded protein is CASSSGTGERGKLFF.

The genes are TRBV6-1 and TRBJ1-1, with D perhaps TRBD1 (5 bases). V gave up 0 bases and J gave up 11 bases, with 13 bases separating them. This CDR3 spans 13 amino acids. The germline V gene has CDR1 MNHNS and CDR2 SASEGT. The CDR3 sequence: CASSEAGGTWAFF. In DNA, the CDR3 is TGTGCCAGCAGTGAAGCGGGGGGGACGTGGGCTTTCTTT.

The V call is TRBV5-1, the J call TRBJ2-3; TRBD2 aligns across 8 bases. Germline CDR1 SGHRS, CDR2 YFSETQ. This CDR3 spans 19 amino acids. J gave up 2 bases and V 1 base, and 15 bases lay outside the gene matches. The CDR3 is CASSLSGGGPLTFTDTQYF. In nucleotides, the CDR3 is TGCGCCAGCAGCTTGTCGGGCGGGGGGCCTCTAACCTTCACAGATACGCAGTATTTT.

The rearrangement joins TRBV15 to TRBJ1-4; D is unresolved. Germline-derived CDR1 and CDR2 are LNHNV and YYDKDF (reference sequence). Deletions cut 0 bases from V and 5 bases from J, with 4 bases between. This CDR3 is 13 amino acids long. The CDR3 protein is CATSRDLNEKLFF. The CDR3 nucleotides read TGTGCCACCAGCAGAGATCTGAATGAAAAACTGTTTTTT.

The V call is TRBV5-1, the J call TRBJ1-4, with TRBD1 matching 8 bases. V shed 0 bases and J 7 bases; nucleotides not matched to a gene: 8. CDR3 length: 16 residues. Germline values: CDR1 SGHRS, CDR2 YFSETQ. This chain's CDR3 is CASSLGTGIAGEKLFF. CDR3 bases: TGCGCCAGCAGCTTGGGGACAGGGATCGCGGGTGAAAAACTGTTTTTT.

V usage is TRBV30 and J usage is TRBJ1-2; no clear D. Looked up from germline, CDR1 is GTSNPN and CDR2 is SVGIG (reference sequence). The CDR3 is 13 amino acids. V gave up 1 base and J gave up 3 bases, with 9 bases separating them. The CDR3 DNA reads as TGTGCCTGGAGTGCCGGGGTAGACTATGGCTACACCTTC. Amino acid sequence: CAWSAGVDYGYTF.

This chain connects TRBV15 to TRBJ1-4, with no clear D. In germline, CDR1 is LNHNV, CDR2 YYDKDF (reference sequence). The CDR3 has 15 amino acids. The V end was cut by 1 base, the J end by 2 bases, with 8 bases between. The CDR3 loop reads CATSRGGGTNEKLFF. The CDR3 DNA sequence: TGTGCCACCAGCAGAGGCGGAGGGACTAATGAAAAACTGTTTTTT.

The genes are TRBV4-1 and TRBJ1-5, with TRBD1 matching over 8 bases. Trimming took 3 bases from V and 6 from J; bases not matched to a gene: 13. CDR3 length: 17 amino acids. The germline V gene encodes CDR1 MGHRA and CDR2 YSYEKL. In nucleotides, the CDR3 is TGCGCCAGCAGCCATATGGTCAGGGGGCGTTTAGGTCAGCCCCAGCATTTT. Protein product: CASSHMVRGRLGQPQHF.

The chain is built from TRBV5-1 and TRBJ1-2; 10 nucleotides align to TRBD1. The J segment lost 3 bases and the V segment lost 1 base, leaving 12 bases of the junction unmatched. Germline V gives CDR1 SGHRS, CDR2 YFSETQ. The CDR3 totals 18 residues. CDR3 nucleotides: TGCGCCAGCAGCTTGACCCGTCGACAGGGGGCGCAAGACTATGGCTACACCTTC. Protein product: CASSLTRRQGAQDYGYTF.

V usage is TRBV5-1 and J usage is TRBJ2-6, with 10 bases aligning to TRBD1. Germline CDR1 is SGHRS and CDR2 is YFSETQ. The V and J ends lost 2 bases and 1 base, in that order; junction bases with no gene match: 12. The CDR3 totals 20 residues. Here the CDR3 DNA reads TGCGCCAGCAGCTTAGGGAGGACAGGGGGGACCCTATCTGGGGCCAACGTCCTGACTTTC. Translated: CASSLGRTGGTLSGANVLTF.

This clone was counted once. The chain employs TRBV25-1 and TRBJ1-2; 7 positions match TRBD1. Unmatched junction bases numbered 4, after V lost 1 base and J lost 5 bases. This CDR3 has 14 amino acids. The germline CDR1 and CDR2 sequences are MGHDK and SYGVNS. CDR3: CASSESGTAYGYTF. CDR3 bases: TGTGCCAGCAGTGAATCCGGGACAGCGTATGGCTACACCTTC.

This clone has just a few counts. The chain employs TRBV18 and TRBJ2-7, with 7 nucleotides matching TRBD2. The CDR3 covers 13 residues. Germline lookup yields CDR1 KGHSH and CDR2 LQKENI. Losses at the gene ends were 6 bases for V and 3 bases for J; bases not matched to a gene: 5. CDR3 sequence: CASSEGGNYEQYF. The CDR3 DNA is TGTGCCAGCTCCGAGGGAGGGAACTACGAGCAGTACTTC.

V usage is TRBV6-6 and J usage is TRBJ2-5; D might be TRBD2 (6 bases). The CDR3 has 14 residues. Germline lookup yields CDR1 MNHNY and CDR2 SVGAGI (reference sequence). With 5 bases removed from V and 5 bases from J, the gap between germline ends came to 15 bases. The CDR3 DNA reads as TGTGCCAGCAGTCGGCGGGGACCCCGGGAGACCCAGTACTTC. As protein: CASSRRGPRETQYF.

The V call is TRBV7-8, the J call TRBJ2-1; D possibly corresponds to TRBD2 (5 bases). The CDR3 has 19 amino acids. Germline V CDR1 and CDR2: SGHVS, FQNEAQ. V was clipped by 2 bases and J by 4 bases, with 24 bases between them. As DNA, the CDR3 is TGTGCCAGCAGCTTAACGAGGGTTTCTGAGATATACGAATACAATGAGCAGTTCTTC. Translated: CASSLTRVSEIYEYNEQFF.

The chain joins TRBV6-1 to TRBJ2-5; tentatively, D is TRBD1 (5 bases). The length of the CDR3 is 13 residues. From germline, CDR1 is MNHNS and CDR2 SASEGT. With 6 bases removed from V and 4 bases from J, the gap between germline ends came to 12 bases. As DNA, the CDR3 is TGTGCCAGCAGAGCAGGGTGGCGAGAGACCCAGTACTTC. Amino acid sequence: CASRAGWRETQYF.

The chain joins TRBV30 to TRBJ2-3; 10 bases are a match to TRBD2. Looked up from germline, CDR1 is GTSNPN and CDR2 is SVGIG (reference sequence). CDR3 length: 15 residues. V shed 5 bases and J 2 bases; nucleotides not matched to a gene: 7. The CDR3 here is CAWGLAGGPTDTQYF. CDR3 DNA sequence: TGTGCCTGGGGTTTAGCGGGAGGACCCACAGATACGCAGTATTTT.

This chain links TRBV10-3 with TRBJ1-1; 10 bases align to TRBD1. Per germline, CDR1 ENHRY and CDR2 SYGVKD. This CDR3 region has 15 residues. The V gene end was trimmed by 5 bases and the J gene end by 5 bases; junction bases not matched to a gene: 8. CDR3 coding DNA: TGTGCCATCAGTCCCACCGGGACAGGGGAAACTGAAGCTTTCTTT. This translates into CAISPTGTGETEAFF.

This clone was counted a single time. V is TRBV9 and J is TRBJ2-7; D possibly corresponds to TRBD1 (5 bases). In germline, CDR1 is SGDLS, CDR2 YYNGEE. The V end was cut by 4 bases, the J end by 1 base, with 12 bases between. CDR3 length: 14 residues. CDR3: CASSRLGRSYEQYF. The DNA of the CDR3 is TGTGCCAGCAGCCGCCTGGGGCGGTCCTACGAGCAGTACTTC.

The chain recombines TRBV28 with TRBJ1-2; 7 nucleotides line up with TRBD1. The V segment lost 8 bases and the J segment 8 bases; nucleotides outside the gene matches: 20. From germline, CDR1 is MDHEN and CDR2 SYDVKM. The CDR3 is made up of 16 amino acids. CDR3 residues: CASSGGGGDRYSGYTF. For the CDR3, the DNA is TGTGCCAGCTCCGGGGGGGGTGGGGACAGATACTCGGGCTACACCTTC.

The chain is built from TRBV6-5 and TRBJ2-1; weak D call: TRBD2 (5 bases). The length of the CDR3 is 15 residues. Germline values: CDR1 MNHEY, CDR2 SVGAGI. The V and J ends lost 6 bases and 4 bases respectively, with 16 bases between them. CDR3 protein: CASRTSGVGYNEQFF. CDR3 sequence (DNA): TGTGCCAGCAGGACGAGCGGTGTTGGATACAATGAGCAGTTCTTC.

The chain couples TRBV19 to TRBJ2-3, with 8 bases fitting TRBD2. The ends lost 9 bases at V and 2 bases at J; junction bases unmatched: 10. The CDR3 runs to 15 residues. CDR1 and CDR2 from the germline V gene are LNHDA and SQIVND (reference sequence). CDR3 sequence: CASSVAGIYTDTQYF. In DNA, the CDR3 is TGTGCCAGCTCCGTAGCGGGGATTTACACAGATACGCAGTATTTT.

The chain is built from TRBV19 and TRBJ1-5; 7 bases align to TRBD1. The CDR3 has 16 amino acids. The J segment lost 0 bases and the V segment lost 6 bases, leaving 8 bases of the junction unmatched. The germline V gene has CDR1 LNHDA and CDR2 SQIVND (reference sequence). The CDR3 spells CASSNPPGGSNQPQHF. The DNA of the CDR3 is TGTGCCAGTAGCAACCCCCCAGGGGGTAGCAATCAGCCCCAGCATTTT.

Turning to this clone: Other DNA variants within this sample encode the same CDR3. The gene calls are TRBV5-1 and TRBJ1-2, with unresolved D. V was pared by 0 bases and J by 0 bases, with 6 bases between. Germline V lookup: CDR1 SGHRS, CDR2 YFSETQ. This CDR3 is built from 14 residues. The CDR3 loop is CASSLALANYGYTF. Here the CDR3 DNA reads TGCGCCAGCAGCTTGGCGCTAGCTAACTATGGCTACACCTTC.

The CDR3 here is CASSTGSSEAKNIQYF. The CDR3 DNA reads as TGTGCCAGCAGTACGGGATCCAGCGAGGCCAAAAACATTCAGTACTTC. V and J are TRBV2 and TRBJ2-4, with a tentative D call TRBD2 (5 bases). Between the trimmed V and J ends, which lost 5 bases and 1 base, there was a span of 15 bases. The CDR3 is made up of 16 amino acids. Germline CDR1 is SNHLY and CDR2 is FYNNEI.

V gene TRBV6-5 combines with J gene TRBJ2-2, with a possible D match to TRBD2 (5 bases). Germline V gene data show CDR1 as MNHEY and CDR2 as SVGAGI. CDR3 length equals 14 residues. V lost 7 bases, J lost 2 bases, and 11 bases lay in between. The CDR3 sequence: CASKKDFNTGELFF. In nucleotides, the CDR3 is TGTGCCAGCAAAAAGGACTTTAACACCGGGGAGCTGTTTTTT.